These 4 T cell receptor beta chains were all obtained from the same sample, sequenced in a study of regulatory T cells in long-lasting Graves disease. iRepertoire HTBI primers and Arm-PCR of CDR3 regions built TCR beta libraries. From the multiplex PCR reads, TCRdb called clonotypes with MiXCR, one entry per CDR3 protein. The sample shows more than 300,000 distinct CDR3 sequences, 10% to 15% of them seen only once. The time point was: newly diagnosed GD, antithyroid drugs for less than 3 months. Following extraction of RNA from PBMCs, that RNA was used to make the TCR library. These same data were also listed under a study on T cells in Graves' hyperthyroidism and ophthalmopathy.

Sequenced material: peripheral blood mononuclear cells (PBMCs), taken at new diagnosis, from a patient treated with antithyroid drugs. Source of these receptors: a woman between 18 and 29 years old with Graves disease.

This clonotype was seen ten or more times. V gene TRBV20-1 combines with J gene TRBJ2-2; D unclear. The CDR3 sequence is 13 residues long. Germline V gene sequence: CDR1 DFQATT, CDR2 SNEGSKA (reference sequence). V lost 0 bases, J lost 5 bases, and 7 bases lay in between. CDR3: CSARDYSTGELFF. The CDR3 DNA sequence: TGCAGTGCTAGAGATTATTCGACCGGGGAGCTGTTTTTT.

This clonotype has ten or more counts. The J gene is TRBJ2-2, the V gene TRBV2, with a tentative D call TRBD1 (5 bases). Trimming left V 4 bases short and J 10 bases short, with 10 bases between. CDR3 length: 12 residues. The V gene's germline CDR1 is SNHLY and CDR2 FYNNEI. The CDR3 region is CASSVQAEELFF. CDR3 in DNA: TGTGCCAGCAGTGTACAGGCGGAGGAGCTGTTTTTT. Drawing the rest from reference TRBV2 and TRBJ2-2, the complete variable domain is EPEVTQTPSHQVTQMGQEVILRCVPISNHLYFYWYRQILGQKVEFLVSFYNNEISEKSEIFDDQFSVERPDGSNFTLKIRSTKLEDSAMYFCASSVQAEELFFGEGSRLTVL.

This clonotype was counted only a few times. This chain connects TRBV6-1 to TRBJ2-6; D gene unclear. Germline CDR1 is MNHNS and CDR2 is SASEGT. V was trimmed by 6 bases and J by 3 bases, leaving 9 bases between them. This CDR3 comprises 14 residues. The CDR3, as DNA: TGTGCCAGCAGCGCCTCCATTGGGGCCAACGTCCTGACTTTC. Translated: CASSASIGANVLTF.

This clonotype came up a few times. This chain connects TRBV19 to TRBJ1-1, with D possibly matching TRBD1 (6 bases). Trimming stripped 8 bases from V and 3 bases from J, with 16 bases between. Germline V gives CDR1 LNHDA, CDR2 SQIVND (reference sequence). This CDR3 spans 14 amino acids. CDR3 DNA: TGTGCCAGTGCCGAGGGGGGAGCGGACACTGAAGCTTTCTTT. Residues: CASAEGGADTEAFF. The full variable domain, with the rest looked up from reference TRBV19 and TRBJ1-1, is DGGITQSPKYLFRKEGQNVTLSCEQNLNHDAMYWYRQDPGQGLRLIYYSQIVNDFQKGDIAEGYSVSREKKESFPLTVTSAQKNPTAFYLCASAEGGADTEAFFGQGTRLTVV.